These 9 T cell receptor beta chains share one sample of origin, sequenced in a study of blood T cell repertoires in COVID-19. Profiling relied on immunoSEQ multiplex PCR, and the TCRdb table lists in-frame clones only, not all of them. Counted here are just over 350,000 clones, roughly 87% occurring once; the ten biggest clones make up almost 3%. Sample: PBMCs or T cells enriched from blood (not recorded which). Receptor source: a woman aged 25 to 39 who had recovered from COVID-19.

The chain has TRBV29-1 and TRBJ1-2; tentative D call: TRBD1 (5 bases). V was cut by 4 bases and J by 4 bases, with 13 bases left in between. Germline assignment: CDR1 SQVTM and CDR2 ANQGSEA. The CDR3 has 13 amino acids. CDR3 nucleotides: TGCAGCGTTGCGGTTCGGGGGGGCTATGGCTACACCTTC. As protein: CSVAVRGGYGYTF. The full variable domain, its missing parts supplied by reference TRBV29-1 and TRBJ1-2, is SAVISQKPSRDICQRGTSLTIQCQVDSQVTMMFWYRQQPGQSLTLIATANQGSEATYESGFVIDKFPISRPNLTFSTLTVSNMSPEDSSIYLCSVAVRGGYGYTFGSGTRLTVV.

V is TRBV6-4 and J is TRBJ2-6; tentatively, D is TRBD2 (5 bases). The germline V gene has CDR1 MRHNA and CDR2 SNTAGT. The CDR3 sequence is 14 residues long. Trimming cost V 4 bases and J 1 base, with 5 bases left between them. The CDR3 bases are TGTGCCAGCAGTGCGGGGTCTGGGGCCAACGTCCTGACTTTC. It yields the protein CASSAGSGANVLTF.

This rearrangement joins TRBV18 to TRBJ1-1, with D possibly matching TRBD1 (6 bases). The CDR3 spans 13 residues. V lost 9 bases and J 4 bases, leaving 15 bases between the germline ends. The germline V gene encodes CDR1 KGHSH and CDR2 LQKENI. This CDR3 reads CASLIRGSTEAFF. Here the CDR3 DNA reads TGTGCCAGTCTCATCAGGGGTAGCACTGAAGCTTTCTTT. Full variable domain (rest looked up from reference TRBV18 and TRBJ1-1): NAGVMQNPRHLVRRRGQEARLRCSPMKGHSHVYWYRQLPEEGLKFMVYLQKENIIDESGMPKERFSAEFPKEGPSILRIQQVVRGDSAAYFCASLIRGSTEAFFGQGTRLTVV.

The V call is TRBV12-3 or TRBV12-4, the J call TRBJ2-1; D is undetermined. The CDR3 extends over 11 amino acids. V was trimmed by 6 bases and J by 10 bases, leaving 10 bases between them. The CDR3 loop is CASSLSAEQFF. In DNA form, the CDR3 reads TGTGCCAGCAGCCTCTCCGCGGAGCAGTTCTTC.

The CDR3 DNA follows: TGTGCCAGTAGTAGGGACATCCGTTACGAGCAGTACTTC. This translates into CASSRDIRYEQYF. V and J are TRBV19 and TRBJ2-7; tentative D call: TRBD1 (6 bases). The CDR3 length is 13 residues. Looked up from germline, CDR1 is LNHDA and CDR2 is SQIVND (reference sequence). The V end was cut by 4 bases, the J end by 4 bases, with 11 bases between.

This clone was picked up a small number of times. This chain connects TRBV10-3 to TRBJ2-7; 8 positions match TRBD1. CDR3 length equals 17 residues. Trimming at V came to 4 bases and at J to 2 bases, leaving 13 bases not matched to a gene. Germline CDR1 ENHRY, CDR2 SYGVKD. For the CDR3, the DNA is TGTGCCATCAGTGGGGACCAAGGACAGGGCAGGACCTACGAGCAGTACTTC. It yields the protein CAISGDQGQGRTYEQYF.

The chain recombines TRBV6-2 or TRBV6-3 with TRBJ2-3, with 13 bases identical to TRBD2. The CDR3 loop spans 18 amino acids. Germline-derived CDR1 and CDR2 are MNHEY and SVGEGT. The V and J ends lost 6 bases and 1 base, in that order; junction bases with no gene match: 10. The CDR3 nucleotides are TGTGCCAGCAGCTCCAATTATGGACTAGCGGGGGGCACAGATACGCAGTATTTT. This sequence encodes CASSSNYGLAGGTDTQYF.

This chain joins TRBV5-1 and TRBJ2-7; D may be TRBD1 (6 bases). This CDR3 has 15 amino acids. The germline CDR1 and CDR2 sequences are SGHRS and YFSETQ. V shed 2 bases and J shed 6 bases, with 18 bases lying between them. The CDR3 sequence is CASSLSSTGYAEQYF. For the CDR3, the DNA is TGCGCCAGCAGCTTATCATCTACAGGGTACGCCGAGCAGTACTTC.

The V gene is TRBV5-1, the J gene TRBJ1-5; 11 bases are shared with TRBD1. This CDR3 is 15 amino acids long. Germline loops: CDR1 SGHRS, CDR2 YFSETQ. The junction had 6 bases not matched to a gene; V was cut back by 4 bases and J by 6 bases. The CDR3 spells CASSPGTGGSQPQHF. The DNA for the CDR3 is TGCGCCAGCAGCCCGGGGACAGGGGGGAGTCAGCCCCAGCATTTT.